This T cell receptor (beta chain) appears in the sequencing data of a study of early T cells in non-severe SARS-CoV-2 infection. In TCRdb, the 5' RACE reads were re-called with MiXCR into one record per CDR3 protein. The sample includes over 55,000 distinct CDR3 sequences, under 15% of them seen just once. This clonotype has at least ten counts. The sequence derives from an adult who was a healthcare worker with PCR-confirmed SARS-CoV-2 infection or an uninfected control (not recorded which). Sample: whole blood.

The chain's CDR3 is CASRLNIDRTTEAFF. CDR3 nucleotides: TGTGCCAGCAGATTAAACATCGACAGGACCACTGAAGCTTTCTTT. V usage is TRBV6-2 or TRBV6-3 and J usage is TRBJ1-1; a possible D gene is TRBD1 (6 bases). The germline CDR1 and CDR2 sequences are MNHEY and SVGEGT. The CDR3 extends over 15 amino acids. Trimming took off 6 bases at V and 4 bases at J, with 18 bases between the two ends.